The 8 T cell receptor beta chains listed next were all sequenced from one sample in a study of memory CD4+ T cells and cytomegalovirus serostatus. TCRdb's copy holds only in-frame clones and misses some; the assay was immunoSEQ multiplex PCR. Among around 99,000 clones listed, about four fifths were seen once. Single viable CD3+CD4+CD8-CD45RO+ cells were sorted as the memory CD4+ T cells. Sequenced input: memory CD4+ T cells from blood. The receptors derive from an adult in good health and CMV-seropositive.

About this clone itself: This CDR3 is also generated by other DNA sequences in the sample. V usage is TRBV9 and J usage is TRBJ2-7; 7 positions agree with TRBD1. Germline V gene lookup returns CDR1 SGDLS and CDR2 YYNGEE. V shed 4 bases and J 1 base; nucleotides not matched to a gene: 5. This CDR3 has 14 residues. The chain's CDR3 is CASSPGTASYEQYF. The CDR3 DNA reads as TGTGCCAGCAGCCCTGGGACAGCGTCCTACGAGCAGTACTTC.

This chain connects TRBV6-6 to TRBJ1-4; tentatively, D is TRBD1 (6 bases). V lost 8 bases to trimming and J lost 8 bases, with 15 bases between them. This CDR3 is 13 amino acids long. Germline V gene data show CDR1 as MNHNY and CDR2 as SVGAGI (reference sequence). The CDR3 coding sequence is TGTGCCAGCGGCCGAGGGGGGCGAGAAAAACTGTTTTTT. Protein: CASGRGGREKLFF.

This chain connects TRBV5-8 to TRBJ2-1; 8 bases align to TRBD2. With 1 base clipped from V and 5 bases from J, the junction kept 2 bases outside the gene matches. This CDR3 comprises 14 residues. CDR1 is SGHTS, CDR2 YDEGEE, per germline. The CDR3 is CASSLYGRDNEQFF. CDR3 DNA sequence: TGTGCCAGCAGCTTGTACGGGAGGGACAATGAGCAGTTCTTC.

The chain recombines TRBV29-1 with TRBJ1-2; D possibly corresponds to TRBD1 (6 bases). Germline lookup yields CDR1 SQVTM and CDR2 ANQGSEA. V was pared by 6 bases and J by 4 bases, with 12 bases between. The CDR3 has 12 amino acids. CDR3 bases: TGCAGCGTGGGGGGACACGCCTATGGCTACACCTTC. Its translation is CSVGGHAYGYTF.

This chain joins TRBV27 and TRBJ2-5, with D tentatively TRBD2 (7 bases). The CDR3 extends over 15 amino acids. Trimming stripped 3 bases from V and 4 bases from J, with 15 bases between. Germline V gene lookup returns CDR1 MNHEY and CDR2 SMNVEV (reference sequence). CDR3 nucleotides: TGTGCCAGCAGTTTCTTGGGGGGGCGAGGAGAGACCCAGTACTTC. Protein sequence: CASSFLGGRGETQYF.

The sample holds a few counts of this clone. V is TRBV27 and J is TRBJ2-2; either TRBD1 or TRBD2 may supply D (6 bases each). The CDR3 totals 15 residues. V gave up 8 bases and J gave up 7 bases, with 20 bases separating them. Germline-derived CDR1 and CDR2 are MNHEY and SMNVEV (reference sequence). The CDR3 loop is CASLSGSRGIGELFF. In DNA form, the CDR3 reads TGTGCCAGCCTCTCCGGGAGCAGGGGAATCGGGGAGCTGTTTTTT.

The rearrangement joins TRBV28 to TRBJ2-7; TRBD1 matches 8 bases. V was clipped by 3 bases and J by 7 bases; unmatched bases: 8. Germline V CDR1 and CDR2: MDHEN, SYDVKM. The CDR3 runs 14 residues. CDR3 DNA sequence: TGTGCCAGCAGTTTGGGGCAGGGGGCCTGGGAGCAGTACTTC. As protein: CASSLGQGAWEQYF.

This chain links TRBV28 with TRBJ1-3; D gene uncertain. V dropped 7 bases and J dropped 6 bases, with 7 bases sitting between them. This CDR3 comprises 11 residues. Germline lookup yields CDR1 MDHEN and CDR2 SYDVKM. CDR3 nucleotides: TGTGCCAGCAACGGTGAAAACACCATATATTTT. Its protein is CASNGENTIYF.